This TCR beta chain emerged from a study of blood T cell repertoires in COVID-19. Assay used: immunoSEQ multiplex PCR; TCRdb lists only in-frame clones, some missing. The repertoire has hundreds of thousands of clones, approximately 89% of them found once; the top ten carry roughly 1.2%. V trimming: 4 bases; J trimming: 3 bases; junction bases outside the gene matches: 16. CDR3 length: 20 residues. Germline V lookup: CDR1 LNHDA, CDR2 SQIVND (reference sequence). The sample comprised PBMCs or T cells enriched from blood (not recorded which). The TCR comes from a middle-aged woman with acute COVID-19. This sequence joins TRBV19 and TRBJ2-3; 13 bases map to TRBD2. The CDR3: CASSSVKYGLAGELTDTQYF. The CDR3 nucleotides are TGTGCCAGTAGTAGTGTAAAGTATGGACTAGCGGGAGAATTGACAGATACGCAGTATTTT.